Listed below are T cell receptor beta chains from one sample, sequenced in a study of blood T cell repertoires in COVID-19. The repertoire was sequenced with immunoSEQ multiplex PCR; TCRdb's copy has only in-frame clones and lacks some. This sample has about 280,000 clones, with 80% to 90% found just once. Material: peripheral blood. These receptors were taken from a woman in her fifties or sixties who had recovered from COVID-19. Each CDR3 is given with its conserved first and last residue. A D gene is named only where the DNA matches it firmly. Expanded clones are given a class, and other clones once, few, many or no size at all.

j_call	d_call	clone_size	v_call	cdr3_nt	cdr3_aa
TRBJ2-7	-	-	TRBV5-4	TGTGCCAGCAGCCCCCGCGGGATGGGGATTACCTCCTACGAGCAGTACTTC	CASSPRGMGITSYEQYF
TRBJ2-5	TRBD2	-	TRBV2	TGTGCCAGCAGACTTCGCTCGGGGGGAAACCAAGAGACCCAGTACTTC	CASRLRSGGNQETQYF
TRBJ1-6	TRBD1	-	TRBV19	TGTGCCAGTAGCATACGACAGGGGACCTATAATTCACCCCTCCACTTT	CASSIRQGTYNSPLHF
TRBJ1-1	TRBD1	-	TRBV6-5	TGTGCCAGCAGTCGACAAACAGGGGGATACACTGAAGCTTTCTTT	CASSRQTGGYTEAFF
TRBJ1-2	-	once	TRBV6-2/TRBV6-3	TGTGCCAGCAGTCCGCAGGGTAACTATGGCTACACCTTC	CASSPQGNYGYTF
TRBJ2-3	-	-	TRBV10-3	TGTGCCATCATGTCCGGGGGACCTGGGAGCACAGATACGCAGTATTTT	CAIMSGGPGSTDTQYF
TRBJ2-1	-	-	TRBV5-8	TGTGCCAGCAGTCCCACTAGTGTTTCGGTTAATGAGCAGTTCTTC	CASSPTSVSVNEQFF
TRBJ2-3	TRBD2	-	TRBV24-1	TGTGCCACCAGTGATTTTTTAGCGGGGGGGGATAGCACAGATACGCAGTATTTT	CATSDFLAGGDSTDTQYF
TRBJ2-2	-	-	TRBV18	TGTGCCAGCTCACCTCGTCGCGGGGACACCGGGGAGCTGTTTTTT	CASSPRRGDTGELFF
TRBJ1-2	TRBD1	-	TRBV18	TGTGCCAGCTCACTTCCCGGGACAGGGGTACCTCCTTATGGCTACACCTTC	CASSLPGTGVPPYGYTF
TRBJ2-1	-	-	TRBV15	TGTGCCACCAGCAGCGTCCGAGGGACACCACCCTACAATGAGCAGTTCTTC	CATSSVRGTPPYNEQFF
TRBJ2-5	-	-	TRBV10-3	TGTGCCATCAGCGATTGGGCACAAGAGACCCAGTACTTC	CAISDWAQETQYF
TRBJ1-1	TRBD1	once	TRBV5-1	TGCGCCAGCAGCTTGAGACAGGGCGACACTGAAGCTTTCTTT	CASSLRQGDTEAFF
TRBJ2-1	-	-	TRBV6-5	TGTGCCAGCAGTTACGGCGGGGGCCGGGACTACAATGAGCAGTTCTTC	CASSYGGGRDYNEQFF
TRBJ2-7	TRBD2	once	TRBV28	TGTGCCAGCAGTCGCGGGGTAGCGGGAGGGCCAGATCGGGACTTC	CASSRGVAGGPDRDF
TRBJ1-2	TRBD1	-	TRBV28	TGTGCCAGCACCCTACAGGGGGCAGGTGGCTACACCTTC	CASTLQGAGGYTF
TRBJ1-1	-	-	TRBV19	TGTGCCAGTAGTCCGAGGGGGGGAGCGACTGAAGCTTTCTTT	CASSPRGGATEAFF
TRBJ2-3	-	-	TRBV11-1	TGTGCCAGCAGCTTGGGAGGAGATACGCAGTATTTT	CASSLGGDTQYF
TRBJ2-5	TRBD1	-	TRBV2	TGTGCCAGCAGTATGGGACAGGAGCAAGAGACCCAGTACTTC	CASSMGQEQETQYF
TRBJ1-1	-	-	TRBV7-9	TGTGCCAGCAGCCTCCTAAAATCTACAGGTAGGAGAACTGAAGCTTTCTTT	CASSLLKSTGRRTEAFF
TRBJ1-5	-	-	TRBV7-6	TGTGCCAGCAGCTTAGACTCCTATAGCAATCAGCCCCAGCATTTT	CASSLDSYSNQPQHF
TRBJ2-3	TRBD1	-	TRBV5-1	TGCGCCAGCAGCTTGGGCCCGACAGGGGGCACAGATACGCAGTATTTT	CASSLGPTGGTDTQYF
TRBJ1-6	TRBD1	-	TRBV27	TGTGCCAGCAGTTTATCGCAACAGGGGGGGGGAAATAATTCACCCCTCCACTTT	CASSLSQQGGGNNSPLHF
TRBJ2-7	-	-	TRBV7-6	TGTGCCAGCAGCTTGGGGGGGCAGGGGTTCGCCGAGCAGTACTTC	CASSLGGQGFAEQYF
TRBJ1-5	TRBD1	-	TRBV16	TGTGCCAGCAGCCCGGACAGGGTGGGTCAGCCCCAGCATTTT	CASSPDRVGQPQHF
TRBJ2-5	-	-	TRBV21-1	TGTGCCAGCAGCAAATCATACCAGCAAAATCAGGGGAGTTTGGCGGGAGGGCCAGAGACCCAGTACTTC	CASSKSYQQNQGSLAGGPETQYF
TRBJ1-3	-	-	TRBV5-1	TGCGCCAGCAGCTTGGGGGTTGACAGCATCTCTGGAAACACCATATATTTT	CASSLGVDSISGNTIYF
TRBJ2-1	TRBD2	-	TRBV30	TGTGCCTGGAGGGCTGGGACTAGCGGGAGAAGTGAGCAGTTCTTC	CAWRAGTSGRSEQFF
TRBJ1-4	-	-	TRBV4-1	TGCGCCAGCAGCCAAGCCCGATTGAGTAATGAAAAACTGTTTTTT	CASSQARLSNEKLFF
TRBJ1-5	TRBD1	-	TRBV19	TGTGCCAGTATCGGGACAGGGAGTTCCCTCAATCAGCCCCAGCATTTT	CASIGTGSSLNQPQHF
TRBJ2-3	TRBD2	-	TRBV4-3	TGCGCCAGCAGCCAAGGACTAGCGGGAAGAAGTACAGATACGCAGTATTTT	CASSQGLAGRSTDTQYF
TRBJ1-5	TRBD1	-	TRBV5-6	TGTGCCAGCAGCTTGAATGGACAGGGGCGAAATCAGCCCCAGCATTTT	CASSLNGQGRNQPQHF
TRBJ1-2	-	-	TRBV29-1	TGCAGCGGTAGGGACTCGGGCTATGGCTACACCTTC	CSGRDSGYGYTF
TRBJ1-6	-	-	TRBV3-1/TRBV3-2	TGTGCCAGCAGCCAAGTGGGTTGGAGCTCCTATAATTCACCCCTCCACTTT	CASSQVGWSSYNSPLHF
TRBJ2-3	TRBD1	-	TRBV4-2	TGTGCCAGCAGCCAAGATCGGTTCTCCGCGGGACAGGGAGGGACCATTTTCACAGATACGCAGTATTTT	CASSQDRFSAGQGGTIFTDTQYF
TRBJ2-7	-	-	TRBV7-3	TGTGCCAGCAGCTTGTTTGCGCGGGGTAGCTCCTACGAGCAGTACTTC	CASSLFARGSSYEQYF
TRBJ2-3	TRBD2	-	TRBV24-1	TGTGCCACCGCTAGCGGGAAAGATACGCAGTATTTT	CATASGKDTQYF
TRBJ2-7	-	-	TRBV6-4	TGTGCCAGCATTGGGGCGGATAGGGGGTACGAGCAGTACTTC	CASIGADRGYEQYF
TRBJ2-3	TRBD2	-	TRBV28	TGTGCCAGCAGTTCAGGGACTAGCTTGACAGATACGCAGTATTTT	CASSSGTSLTDTQYF
TRBJ2-7	-	once	TRBV28	TGTGCCAGCAGTTTGAGCGGGTTGAGCTCCTACGAGCAGTACTTC	CASSLSGLSSYEQYF
TRBJ1-1	-	-	TRBV28	TGTGCCAGCAGTTTCCGGGGACTAAAAAACACTGAAGCTTTCTTT	CASSFRGLKNTEAFF
TRBJ1-5	-	-	TRBV27	TGTGCCAGCAGTTTCAGGGGTAGCCAGCCCCAGCATTTT	CASSFRGSQPQHF
TRBJ2-5	-	medium-sized	TRBV18	TGTGCCAGCTCACCTTGGGGGGATGAGACCCAGTACTTC	CASSPWGDETQYF
TRBJ2-7	TRBD1	-	TRBV7-3	TGTGCCAGCAGCCCCGACAGGGGAAGCTCCTACGAGCAGTACTTC	CASSPDRGSSYEQYF
TRBJ2-7	-	-	TRBV7-9	TGTGCCAGCAGCGGGCGGACTGCGACCTACGAGCAGTACTTC	CASSGRTATYEQYF
TRBJ1-1	-	-	TRBV25-1	TGTGCCAGCACAGACAGGTGGATGAACACTGAAGCTTTCTTT	CASTDRWMNTEAFF
TRBJ2-7	-	-	TRBV11-2	TGTGCCAGCAGCTTGAGGGTATACGAGCAGTACTTC	CASSLRVYEQYF
TRBJ2-7	TRBD1	-	TRBV29-1	TGCAGCGTTGGGGGACAGGGGGCCGTCCACGAGCAGTACTTC	CSVGGQGAVHEQYF
TRBJ1-1	TRBD1	-	TRBV27	TGTGCCAGCTCCCGGACAGGAGACAACACTGAAGCTTTCTTT	CASSRTGDNTEAFF